Detailed here is one TCR beta chain. Germline CDR1 GTSNPN, CDR2 SVGIG (reference sequence). This CDR3 spans 17 amino acids. Trimming at V came to 3 bases and at J to 4 bases, leaving 13 bases not matched to a gene. The record originates from a study of blood T cell repertoires in COVID-19. At the level of the study: The United States, Italy and Spain provided the acute and convalescent COVID-19 samples.

The protocol was immunoSEQ multiplex PCR, while the TCRdb copy is restricted to in-frame clones and leaves out a portion. The sample has roughly 250,000 clones, roughly 87% seen once; the top ten hold 0.7% to 0.85%. The receptor comes from a woman younger than 45 with acute or convalescent COVID-19. The rearrangement links TRBV30 to TRBJ2-2; 8 nucleotides line up with TRBD2. Sequenced sample: peripheral blood. CDR3 loop: CAWRPPGKTSVTGELFF. The CDR3 coding sequence is TGTGCCTGGAGGCCGCCCGGTAAGACTAGCGTCACCGGGGAGCTGTTTTTT.